These 20 T cell receptor beta chains were sequenced from one sample in a study of T cells in Graves' hyperthyroidism and ophthalmopathy. Amplified TCR beta CDR3 regions came from RNA transcripts. During a first-round RT-PCR of the TCR CDR3, the HTBI primer set was used. From the multiplex PCR reads, TCRdb called clonotypes with MiXCR, one entry per CDR3 protein. Here the sample spans over 500,000 distinct CDR3 sequences, 35% to 50% being singletons. Specimen: peripheral blood or thyroid tissue (not recorded which). These receptors were taken from an adult woman with Graves' disease, either hyperthyroidism or ophthalmopathy (not recorded which).

This clonotype was seen at least ten times. The rearrangement uses TRBV5-1 and TRBJ1-1; possibly TRBD1 for D (6 bases). The germline CDR1 and CDR2 sequences are SGHRS and YFSETQ. The CDR3 spans 17 residues. With 4 bases removed from V and 4 bases from J, the gap between germline ends came to 23 bases. Here the CDR3 DNA reads TGCGCCAGCAGCCCAAAGGGGGGCAGGGAAAGGGTCACTGAAGCTTTCTTT. Translated: CASSPKGGRERVTEAFF.

V is TRBV29-1 and J is TRBJ1-2, with a possible D match to TRBD1 (6 bases). V was pared by 5 bases and J by 5 bases, with 24 bases between. Germline V gene data show CDR1 as SQVTM and CDR2 as ANQGSEA. The CDR3 spans 16 residues. Here the CDR3 reads CSVPGGQGFFAYGYTF. CDR3 DNA: TGCAGCGTTCCCGGTGGGCAGGGGTTTTTCGCTTATGGCTACACCTTC.

V is TRBV7-2 and J is TRBJ1-1, with a tentative D call TRBD1 (6 bases). CDR3 size: 14 residues. Per germline, CDR1 SGHTA and CDR2 FQGNSA. V shed 5 bases and J shed 4 bases, with 14 bases lying between them. The CDR3 sequence: CASSGGGPSTEAFF. The CDR3 DNA reads as TGTGCCAGCAGCGGAGGGGGACCTAGCACTGAAGCTTTCTTT. Drawing the rest from reference TRBV7-2 and TRBJ1-1, the complete variable domain is GAGVSQSPSNKVTEKGKDVELRCDPISGHTALYWYRQSLGQGLEFLIYFQGNSAPDKSGLPSDRFSAERTGGSVSTLTIQRTQQEDSAVYLCASSGGGPSTEAFFGQGTRLTVV.

About this clonotype: A much larger clone lies one base from this, so it may be a read error. The CDR3, as DNA: TGTGCCAGCAGTATCGGGACAGGTTACGATGAAAAAGTGTTTTTT. Translation: CASSIGTGYDEKVFF. The chain links TRBV6-5 to TRBJ1-4; 8 nucleotides align to TRBD1. Germline CDR1 and CDR2: MNHEY and SVGAGI. This CDR3 spans 15 amino acids.

The rearrangement joins TRBV2 to TRBJ2-7; TRBD1 agrees at 9 bases. The germline gives CDR1 SNHLY, CDR2 FYNNEI. V lost 6 bases to trimming and J lost 6 bases; unmatched junction nucleotides: 6. This CDR3 is built from 13 residues. The CDR3 DNA reads TGTGCCAGCAGGGCGGTGACAGGGGGCGAGCAGTACTTC. It yields the protein CASRAVTGGEQYF.

Points on this clonotype: Sequence at one end of the junction differs from germline and may be a read error. This chain uses TRBV25-1 with TRBJ1-2; perhaps TRBD1 as D (6 bases). This CDR3 region has 13 residues. Germline values: CDR1 MGHDK, CDR2 SYGVNS. In DNA, the CDR3 is TGTGCCAGCGGTGAAAGGACAGACGATGGCTACACCTTC. It encodes CASGERTDDGYTF.

This clonotype was counted between two and nine times. The chain joins TRBV2 to TRBJ1-5; TRBD1 might be the D (6 bases). Germline V gene lookup returns CDR1 SNHLY and CDR2 FYNNEI. The CDR3 contains 17 residues. Trimming removed 2 bases from V and 4 bases from J, with 18 bases in between. The CDR3 coding sequence is TGTGCCAGCAGTGAACTATATGGGGGCATCGTGAATCAGCCCCAGCATTTT. Its protein product is CASSELYGGIVNQPQHF.

The rearrangement joins TRBV5-1 to TRBJ1-2; tentative D call: TRBD1 (5 bases). Germline V CDR1 and CDR2: SGHRS, YFSETQ. The CDR3 has 14 residues. V gave up 3 bases and J gave up 2 bases, with 11 bases separating them. CDR3 amino acids: CASSCIQGNYGYTF. The DNA for the CDR3 is TGCGCCAGCAGCTGCATCCAGGGCAACTATGGCTACACCTTC.

In its sample, this clonotype was seen many times. The chain carries TRBV7-9 and TRBJ1-4; TRBD1 agrees at 8 bases. The CDR3 contains 15 residues. Losses at the gene ends were 5 bases for V and 10 bases for J; bases not matched to a gene: 12. Germline-derived CDR1 and CDR2 are SEHNR and FQNEAQ (reference sequence). The DNA for the CDR3 is TGTGCCAGCAGCCCCCGGGACAGGATGTCGGGAAAACTGTTTTTT. It yields the protein CASSPRDRMSGKLFF. Combining the CDR3 with reference TRBV7-9 and TRBJ1-4 gives the whole variable domain DTGVSQNPRHKITKRGQNVTFRCDPISEHNRLYWYRQTLGQGPEFLTYFQNEAQLEKSRLLSDRFSAERPKGSFSTLEIQRTEQGDSAMYLCASSPRDRMSGKLFFGSGTQLSVL.

This rearrangement joins TRBV10-3 to TRBJ2-5; D possibly corresponds to TRBD1 (6 bases). Per germline, CDR1 ENHRY and CDR2 SYGVKD. V was clipped by 10 bases and J by 0 bases, with 12 bases between them. The CDR3 runs 13 residues. In DNA form, the CDR3 reads TGTGCCAGCAGGGGACCCTACCAAGAGACCCAGTACTTC. Translating gives CASRGPYQETQYF.

CDR3 amino acids: CSVGTGTSGANVLTF. The CDR3 coding sequence is TGCAGCGTTGGGACAGGTACCTCTGGGGCCAACGTCCTGACTTTC. The rearrangement links TRBV29-1 to TRBJ2-6; 7 bases fit TRBD1. The V and J ends lost 4 bases and 0 bases, in that order; junction bases with no gene match: 3. This CDR3 contains 15 residues. Per the germline V gene, CDR1 is SQVTM and CDR2 is ANQGSEA.

This clonotype was counted a few times. With a much larger clone just one base away, this may be a read error. Because it lacks the conserved phenylalanine or tryptophan at the end, this CDR3 is likely a read error. J is TRBJ2-7 and V is TRBV10-3; tentative D call: TRBD2 (5 bases). The germline CDR1 and CDR2 sequences are ENHRY and SYGVKD. This CDR3 has 12 residues. The ends were cut back, 10 bases at V and 5 bases at J, with 15 bases in the middle. CDR3 coding DNA: TGTGCCACCTCAGAGGGTTTCCACGAGCAGTACCTC. Amino acid sequence: CATSEGFHEQYL.

The CDR3 DNA reads as TGCAGTCAAGCACGTACTAGCGCAGAGCAGTACTTC. Translated, it gives CSQARTSAEQYF. This chain connects TRBV20-1 to TRBJ2-7, with TRBD2 matching over 7 bases. With 8 bases clipped from V and 7 bases from J, the junction kept 11 bases outside the gene matches. This CDR3 contains 12 residues. Germline V CDR1 and CDR2: DFQATT, SNEGSKA (reference sequence).

The chain links TRBV29-1 to TRBJ2-2; D remains unclear. The CDR3 has 12 amino acids. Germline V CDR1 and CDR2: SQVTM, ANQGSEA. Trimming removed 4 bases at V and 6 bases at J, with 9 bases between. DNA for the CDR3: TGCAGCGTTGCCTCAACCTCCGGGGAGCTGTTTTTT. Translation gives CSVASTSGELFF.

This clonotype was seen ten or more times. V is TRBV6-1 and J is TRBJ2-7; 11 bases agree with TRBD1. Trimming cost V 3 bases and J 2 bases; bases outside gene matches: 0. Germline assignment: CDR1 MNHNS and CDR2 SASEGT. The CDR3 is made up of 14 amino acids. As DNA, the CDR3 is TGTGCCAGCAGTGAGGGACAGGGGGCCTACGAGCAGTACTTC. It translates to CASSEGQGAYEQYF.

V gene TRBV20-1 combines with J gene TRBJ2-3; the D gene could be TRBD1 or TRBD2 (6 bases each). V shed 0 bases and J shed 6 bases, with 13 bases lying between them. Germline V gene data show CDR1 as DFQATT and CDR2 as SNEGSKA (reference sequence). The CDR3 consists of 14 residues. CDR3 sequence reads: CSARDPGGADTQYF. The CDR3 nucleotides read TGCAGTGCTAGAGATCCCGGGGGCGCGGATACGCAGTATTTT.

Note on this clonotype: Sequence at one end of the junction differs from germline and may be a read error. The chain is built from TRBV5-1 and TRBJ2-7, with D perhaps assigned TRBD1 or TRBD2 (6 bases each). The CDR3 length is 14 residues. Germline V gives CDR1 SGHRS, CDR2 YFSETQ. CDR3 sequence reads: CASSFTGANDEQYF. The DNA for the CDR3 is TGTGCCAGCAGCTTCACGGGGGCGAACGACGAGCAGTACTTC.

This clonotype was seen repeatedly, ten times or more. The J gene is TRBJ1-1, the V gene TRBV6-2 or TRBV6-3; no clear D gene. Trimming pared 5 bases from V and 4 bases from J, leaving 11 bases between. Germline CDR1 and CDR2: MNHEY and SVGEGT. The CDR3 is 13 amino acids. The DNA for the CDR3 is TGTGCCAGCAGTCCCCGGCGTGTCACTGAAGCTTTCTTT. It translates to CASSPRRVTEAFF.

This clonotype was observed at least ten times. This chain joins TRBV20-1 and TRBJ2-2, with 7 bases lining up with TRBD2. V shed 6 bases and J 6 bases; nucleotides not matched to a gene: 4. The V gene's germline CDR1 is DFQATT and CDR2 SNEGSKA (reference sequence). This CDR3 has 12 residues. The CDR3 DNA is TGCAGTGCCGGCGCGGGAGCCGGGGAGCTGTTTTTT. Amino acids: CSAGAGAGELFF.

The rearrangement joins TRBV12-3 or TRBV12-4 to TRBJ2-6, with 7 positions matching TRBD1. The CDR3 has 17 amino acids. The V and J ends lost 4 bases and 0 bases, in that order; junction bases with no gene match: 6. Here the CDR3 reads CASSSAGTASGANVLTF. The CDR3 DNA reads TGTGCCAGCAGTTCGGCCGGGACAGCCTCTGGGGCCAACGTCCTGACTTTC.